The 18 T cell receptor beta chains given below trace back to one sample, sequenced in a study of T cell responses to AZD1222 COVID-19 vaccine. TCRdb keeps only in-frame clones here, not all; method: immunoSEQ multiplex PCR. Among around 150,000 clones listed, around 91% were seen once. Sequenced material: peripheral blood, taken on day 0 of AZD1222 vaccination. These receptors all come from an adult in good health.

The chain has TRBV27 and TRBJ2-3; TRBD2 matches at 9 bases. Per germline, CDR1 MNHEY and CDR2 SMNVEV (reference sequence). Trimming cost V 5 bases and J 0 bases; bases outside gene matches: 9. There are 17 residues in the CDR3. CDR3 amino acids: CASSLMTSGTSTDTQYF. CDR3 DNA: TGTGCCAGCAGTCTGATGACTAGCGGAACTAGCACAGATACGCAGTATTTT.

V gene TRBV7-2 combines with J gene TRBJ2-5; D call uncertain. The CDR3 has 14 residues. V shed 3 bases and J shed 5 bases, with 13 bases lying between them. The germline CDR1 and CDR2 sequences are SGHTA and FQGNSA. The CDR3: CASSFGIVSETQYF. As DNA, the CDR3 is TGTGCCAGCAGCTTCGGCATAGTCTCGGAGACCCAGTACTTC.

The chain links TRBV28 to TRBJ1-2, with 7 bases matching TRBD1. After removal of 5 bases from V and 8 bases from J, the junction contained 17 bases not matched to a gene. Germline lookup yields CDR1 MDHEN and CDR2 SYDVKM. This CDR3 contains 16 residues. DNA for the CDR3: TGTGCCAGCAGTCCACCCCTGACAGGGTCGAGGGGAGGCTACACCTTC. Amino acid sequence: CASSPPLTGSRGGYTF.

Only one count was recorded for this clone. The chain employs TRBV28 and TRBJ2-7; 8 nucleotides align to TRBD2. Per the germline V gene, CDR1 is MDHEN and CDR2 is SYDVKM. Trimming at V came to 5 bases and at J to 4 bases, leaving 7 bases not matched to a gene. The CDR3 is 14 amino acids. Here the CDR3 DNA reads TGTGCCAGCAGTCTCCCGGGACTAGATTACGAGCAGTACTTC. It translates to CASSLPGLDYEQYF.

The CDR3 spells CASSVADYNEQFF. In nucleotides, the CDR3 is TGTGCCAGCAGTGTTGCGGACTACAATGAGCAGTTCTTC. The rearrangement uses TRBV13 and TRBJ2-1; D is ambiguous. Germline-derived CDR1 and CDR2 are PRHDT and FYEKMQ (reference sequence). The CDR3 runs 13 residues. V was trimmed by 6 bases and J by 3 bases, leaving 9 bases between them.

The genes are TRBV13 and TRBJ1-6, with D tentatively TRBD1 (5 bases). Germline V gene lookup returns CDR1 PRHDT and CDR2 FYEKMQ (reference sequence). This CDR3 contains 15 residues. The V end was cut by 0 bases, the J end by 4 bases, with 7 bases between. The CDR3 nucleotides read TGTGCCAGCAGCTTAGGACAGGTTTATAATTCACCCCTCCACTTT. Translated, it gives CASSLGQVYNSPLHF.

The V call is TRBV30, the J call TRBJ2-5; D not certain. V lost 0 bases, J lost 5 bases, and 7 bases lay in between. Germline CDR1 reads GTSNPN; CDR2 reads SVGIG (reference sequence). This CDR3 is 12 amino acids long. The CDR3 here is CAWSVGWETQYF. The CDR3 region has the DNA TGTGCCTGGAGTGTAGGCTGGGAGACCCAGTACTTC.

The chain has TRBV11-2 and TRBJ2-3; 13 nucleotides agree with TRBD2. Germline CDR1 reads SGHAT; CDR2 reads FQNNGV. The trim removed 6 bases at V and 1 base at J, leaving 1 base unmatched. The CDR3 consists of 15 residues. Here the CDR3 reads CASRLAGGGTDTQYF. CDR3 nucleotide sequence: TGTGCCAGCAGACTAGCGGGAGGGGGCACAGATACGCAGTATTTT.

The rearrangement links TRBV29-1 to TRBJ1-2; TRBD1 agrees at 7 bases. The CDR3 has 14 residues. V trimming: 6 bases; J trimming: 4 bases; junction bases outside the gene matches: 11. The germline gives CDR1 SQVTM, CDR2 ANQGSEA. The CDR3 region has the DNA TGCAGCGTCCCGGGACAGATAAACCCCTATGGCTACACCTTC. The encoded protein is CSVPGQINPYGYTF. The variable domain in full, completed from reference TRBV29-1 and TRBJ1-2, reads SAVISQKPSRDICQRGTSLTIQCQVDSQVTMMFWYRQQPGQSLTLIATANQGSEATYESGFVIDKFPISRPNLTFSTLTVSNMSPEDSSIYLCSVPGQINPYGYTFGSGTRLTVV.

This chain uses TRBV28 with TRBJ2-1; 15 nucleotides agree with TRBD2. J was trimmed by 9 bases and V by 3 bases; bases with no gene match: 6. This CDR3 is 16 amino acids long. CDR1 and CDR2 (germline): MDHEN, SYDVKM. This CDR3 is CASSLGGTSGRSEQFF. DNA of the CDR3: TGTGCCAGCAGTTTGGGAGGGACTAGCGGGAGGAGTGAGCAGTTCTTC.

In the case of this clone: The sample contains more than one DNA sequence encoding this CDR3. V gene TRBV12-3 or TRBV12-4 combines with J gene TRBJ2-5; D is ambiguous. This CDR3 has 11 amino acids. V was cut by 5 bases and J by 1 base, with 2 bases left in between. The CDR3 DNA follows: TGTGCCAGCAGTCTCCAAGAGACCCAGTACTTC. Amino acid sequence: CASSLQETQYF.

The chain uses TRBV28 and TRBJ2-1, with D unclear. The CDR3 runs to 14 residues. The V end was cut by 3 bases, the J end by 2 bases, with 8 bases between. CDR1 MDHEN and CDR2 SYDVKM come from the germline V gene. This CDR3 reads CASSFESPYNEQFF. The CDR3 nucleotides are TGTGCCAGCAGTTTTGAATCGCCCTACAATGAGCAGTTCTTC. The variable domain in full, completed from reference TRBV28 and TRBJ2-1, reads DVKVTQSSRYLVKRTGEKVFLECVQDMDHENMFWYRQDPGLGLRLIYFSYDVKMKEKGDIPEGYSVSREKKERFSLILESASTNQTSMYLCASSFESPYNEQFFGPGTRLTVL.

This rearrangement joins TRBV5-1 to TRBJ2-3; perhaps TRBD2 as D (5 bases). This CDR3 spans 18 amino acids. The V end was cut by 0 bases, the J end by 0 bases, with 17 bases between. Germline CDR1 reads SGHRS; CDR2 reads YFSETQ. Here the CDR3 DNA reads TGCGCCAGCAGCTTGGGAGGGATTATGGTTGCCAGCACAGATACGCAGTATTTT. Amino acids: CASSLGGIMVASTDTQYF.

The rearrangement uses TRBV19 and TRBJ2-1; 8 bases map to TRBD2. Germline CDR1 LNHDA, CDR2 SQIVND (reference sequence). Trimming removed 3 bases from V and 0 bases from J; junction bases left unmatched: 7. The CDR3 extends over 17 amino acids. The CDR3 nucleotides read TGTGCCAGTAGTATGGGTAGCGGGGCCAGCTCCTACAATGAGCAGTTCTTC. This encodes CASSMGSGASSYNEQFF.

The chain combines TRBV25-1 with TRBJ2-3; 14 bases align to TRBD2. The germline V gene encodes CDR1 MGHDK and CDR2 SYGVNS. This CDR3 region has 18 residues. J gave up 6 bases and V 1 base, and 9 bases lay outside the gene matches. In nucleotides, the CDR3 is TGTGCCAGCAGTGAATTAGATAGACTAGCGGGAGGGCCCGATACGCAGTATTTT. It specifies CASSELDRLAGGPDTQYF. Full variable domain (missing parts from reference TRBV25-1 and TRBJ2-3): EADIYQTPRYLVIGTGKKITLECSQTMGHDKMYWYQQDPGMELHLIHYSYGVNSTEKGDLSSESTVSRIRTEHFPLTLESARPSHTSQYLCASSELDRLAGGPDTQYFGPGTRLTVL.

Written as DNA, the CDR3 is TGCGCCAGCAGCTTGCGGGGAGGGAAAGGCTACACCTTC. This codes for CASSLRGGKGYTF. The rearrangement links TRBV5-1 to TRBJ1-2; D ambiguous. V dropped 1 base and J dropped 8 bases, with 12 bases sitting between them. CDR1 and CDR2 from the germline V gene are SGHRS and YFSETQ. The CDR3 totals 13 residues.

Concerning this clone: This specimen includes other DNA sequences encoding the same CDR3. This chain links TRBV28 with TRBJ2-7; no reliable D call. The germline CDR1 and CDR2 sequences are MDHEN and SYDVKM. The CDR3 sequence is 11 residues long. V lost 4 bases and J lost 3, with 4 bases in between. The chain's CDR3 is CASSSNYEQYF. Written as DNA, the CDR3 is TGTGCCAGCAGTTCGAACTACGAGCAGTACTTC.

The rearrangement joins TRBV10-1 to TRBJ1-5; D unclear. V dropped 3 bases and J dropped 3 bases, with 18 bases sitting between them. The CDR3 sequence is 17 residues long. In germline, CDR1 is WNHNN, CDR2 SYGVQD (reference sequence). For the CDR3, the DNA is TGCGCCAGCAGTGATGAGGACCTTCACTTCACCAATCAGCCCCAGCATTTT. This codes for CASSDEDLHFTNQPQHF.